The T cell receptor (beta chain) under discussion was sequenced for a study of vaccination and CD4 T cells after COVID-19. Looked up from germline, CDR1 is KGHDR and CDR2 is SFDVKD. The J segment lost 1 base and the V segment lost 3 bases, leaving 6 bases of the junction unmatched. CDR3 size: 17 residues. Cultured CD4+ T cell DNA was sequenced using the Oncomine TCR Beta short-read assay. TCRdb re-called the PCR reads through MiXCR, storing one row per CDR3 protein. This sample has some 19,000 distinct CDR3 sequences, with around half found just once. As to treatment: 10-day PBMC culture with coronavirus spike peptide pools or control peptides (ViraFEST assay). Expanded clonotypes were found by TCR sequencing after peptide-pool stimulation (ViraFEST). As for this clonotype: Its cognate antigen is unknown.

Sequenced input: CD4+ T cells from blood, cultured in vitro. The chain uses TRBV24-1 and TRBJ2-1, with 9 bases aligning to TRBD2. This receptor was taken from a human donor who had recovered from COVID-19. The CDR3 sequence is CATSDATSGGSYNEQFF. Here the CDR3 DNA reads TGTGCCACCAGTGATGCGACTAGCGGAGGATCCTACAATGAGCAGTTCTTC.